Listed below are T cell receptor beta chains from one sample, sequenced in a study of cytomegalovirus exposure and HLA in healthy donors. Using immunoSEQ multiplex PCR, the repertoire was profiled, and TCRdb retains in-frame clones only, with some absent. This sample has roughly 100,000 clones, with 88% found just once. Sequencing was done on a sample of PBMCs. The receptors stem from a woman aged 18-29 years in good health and CMV-seropositive. Each CDR3 is given with its conserved first and last residue. A D gene is named only where the DNA matches it firmly.

16 TRBV5-4 TRBD2 CASSTWSSGVAGTQYF
15 TRBV6-4 TRBD2 CASSDSLAGTDTQYF
14 TRBV6-5 NA CASSQGLLNTEAFF
16 TRBV7-9 NA CASSLLKERGYNEQFF
13 TRBV27 NA CASSLLGNQPQHF
15 TRBV6-5 TRBD1 CASRSGQGGTGELFF
16 TRBV27 TRBD2 CASSPLSRGGIDTQYF
14 TRBV11-2 NA CASSLIGGTQPQHF
15 TRBV7-8 NA CASSRQTGGPYEQYF
13 TRBV5-4 NA CASSFPGIYGYTF
15 TRBV28 TRBD2 CASSLAGVSTDTQYF
15 TRBV10-3 TRBD1 CAISGPGQGLEEQYF
15 TRBV6-5 NA CASSYTDGMNTEAFF
16 TRBV2 NA CASRPAGRHYNSPLHF
13 TRBV5-1 NA CASSFGKTDTQYF
12 TRBV2 NA CASSETTAVAFF
15 TRBV9 NA CASSVDVRAPGELFF
15 TRBV5-1 NA CASSLAGGTTDTQYF
13 TRBV6-1 NA CASSDRNSGELFF
14 TRBV28 TRBD1 CASSSTGARNEQYF
12 TRBV10-3 TRBD1 CAIKRQGYGYTF
14 TRBV7-2 NA CASSLDYGRRGAFF
14 TRBV9 TRBD1 CASSVTGGREPQHF
15 TRBV27 TRBD2 CASSLSGGLANTQYF
15 TRBV6-1 NA CATQQGNTNTGELFF
13 TRBV5-4 NA CASSQTGTDTQYF